The clone carrying this T cell receptor beta chain was detected once. This entry is derived from a study of OX40 agonist ivuxolimab in advanced cancers. For the study at large: Those treated in dose escalation had hepatocellular carcinoma, melanoma, renal cell cancer or head and neck cancer.

The table came from immunoSEQ multiplex PCR; TCRdb's copy has only in-frame clones and leaves some out. The sample gives about 31,000 clones, 85% to 95% of which show up once; less than 30% is in the top ten. Germline V gives CDR1 SGHVS, CDR2 FNYEAQ. Trimming stripped 4 bases from V and 2 bases from J, with 11 bases between. The CDR3 is made up of 14 amino acids. The source is an adult with an advanced solid tumor such as melanoma, head and neck, liver or kidney cancer. This chain links TRBV7-6 with TRBJ2-5, with D maybe TRBD2 (5 bases). The material was CD4+ or CD8+ T cells sorted from blood, obtained in a trial of the OX40 agonist ivuxolimab. DNA for the CDR3: TGTGCCAGCAGCTCCATACTAGGACAAGAGACCCAGTACTTC. It encodes CASSSILGQETQYF. The whole variable domain, remainder taken from reference TRBV7-6 and TRBJ2-5, is GAGVSQSPRYKVTKRGQDVALRCDPISGHVSLYWYRQALGQGPEFLTYFNYEAQQDKSGLPNDRFSAERPEGSISTLTIQRTEQRDSAMYRCASSSILGQETQYFGPGTRLLVL.